This TCR beta chain is drawn from a study of T cell responses to AZD1222 COVID-19 vaccine. About this clone itself: The antigen is not known.

Study-level points and caveats: Clonal diversity was possibly underestimated, and the donors were mostly white British, with more females. Vaccine-associated CD4 TCRs spanned spike, dominant at 160-218 and 743-854. Only five or six AZD1222 recipients tested seropositive at baseline. Samples come after the peak T cell response, not at day 14.

Generated by immunoSEQ multiplex PCR, the TCRdb table keeps only in-frame clones and is missing some. Of 95,000 to 100,000 clones listed, approximately 92% are singletons. V lost 4 bases to trimming and J lost 9 bases; unmatched junction nucleotides: 9. Germline V gene lookup returns CDR1 SGDLS and CDR2 YYNGEE. The CDR3 is 15 residues long. The gene calls are TRBV9 and TRBJ2-4; 11 nucleotides align to TRBD2. The input for sequencing was peripheral blood, taken on day 0 of AZD1222 vaccination. This receptor was identified in an adult in good health. The CDR3 sequence is CASSPTSGAVSIQYF. The DNA for the CDR3 is TGTGCCAGCAGCCCGACTAGCGGGGCGGTTAGCATTCAGTACTTC.